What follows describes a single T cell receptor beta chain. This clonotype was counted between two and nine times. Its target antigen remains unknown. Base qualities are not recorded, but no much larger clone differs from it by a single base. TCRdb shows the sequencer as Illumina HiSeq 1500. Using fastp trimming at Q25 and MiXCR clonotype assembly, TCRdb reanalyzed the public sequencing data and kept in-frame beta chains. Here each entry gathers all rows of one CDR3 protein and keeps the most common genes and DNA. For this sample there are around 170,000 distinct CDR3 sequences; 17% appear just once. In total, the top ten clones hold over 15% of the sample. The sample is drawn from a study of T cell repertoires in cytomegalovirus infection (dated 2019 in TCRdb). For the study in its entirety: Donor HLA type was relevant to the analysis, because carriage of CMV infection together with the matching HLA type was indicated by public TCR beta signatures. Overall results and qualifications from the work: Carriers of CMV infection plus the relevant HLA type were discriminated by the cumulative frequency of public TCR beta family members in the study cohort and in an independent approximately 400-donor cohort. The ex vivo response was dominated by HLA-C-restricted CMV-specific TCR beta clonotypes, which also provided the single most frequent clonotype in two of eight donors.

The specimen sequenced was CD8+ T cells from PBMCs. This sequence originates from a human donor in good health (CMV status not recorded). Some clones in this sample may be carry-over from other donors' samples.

CDR3 loop: CAISESQGSYGYTF. The DNA sequence reads TGTGCCATCAGTGAGTCGCAGGGATCGTATGGCTACACCTTC. Rearrangement joined TRBV10-3 to TRBJ1-2; the D gene is perhaps TRBD1, from 5 matching bases. From its cysteine to its phenylalanine, the CDR3 spans 14 amino acids. CDR3 DNA is the only sequence kept; it has 42 bases, read in frame from the first base. Relative to germline, V is 0 bases shorter and J is 5 bases shorter, with 10 bases between their ends. According to the germline V gene, CDR1 reads ENHRY and CDR2 reads SYGVKD.